A selection of T cell receptor beta chains follows, all from one sample in a study of T cells in Graves' hyperthyroidism and ophthalmopathy. MiXCR, applied by TCRdb to the multiplex PCR reads, yields one record per CDR3 protein. This sample carries hundreds of thousands of distinct CDR3 sequences, under 20% of them seen once, and the ten largest clones take less than 4.5%. The sample taken for sequencing was blood. The receptors originated from a woman aged 30 to 39 with Graves' hyperthyroidism. The CDR3 runs from the conserved cysteine through the conserved F or W. The order of the fields is J gene, clone size, D gene, V gene, CDR3 protein, CDR3 DNA. A D gene is named only where the DNA matches it firmly. Clone size appears in some rows only: once, few, many, or a class for an expanded clone.

J gene: TRBJ1-1
clone size: NA
D gene: NA
V gene: TRBV27
CDR3 protein: CASSLPVGQKDTEAFF
CDR3 DNA: TGTGCCAGCAGTTTGCCCGTGGGACAAAAGGACACTGAAGCTTTCTTT

J gene: TRBJ1-2
clone size: NA
D gene: NA
V gene: TRBV29-1
CDR3 protein: CSVELTGPPNYGYTF
CDR3 DNA: TGCAGCGTTGAGTTAACAGGGCCGCCCAACTATGGCTACACCTTC

J gene: TRBJ2-2
clone size: NA
D gene: TRBD1
V gene: TRBV12-5
CDR3 protein: CASGLWTGGASWNTGELFF
CDR3 DNA: TGTGCTAGTGGTTTGTGGACAGGGGGCGCTTCTTGGAACACCGGGGAGCTGTTTTTT

J gene: TRBJ1-1
clone size: many
D gene: NA
V gene: TRBV27
CDR3 protein: CASSSGHTYTEAFF
CDR3 DNA: TGTGCCAGCAGTTCAGGACATACTTACACTGAAGCTTTCTTT

J gene: TRBJ2-3
clone size: NA
D gene: TRBD2
V gene: TRBV4-1
CDR3 protein: CASSQDLEAGRGLISDTQYF
CDR3 DNA: TGCGCCAGCAGCCAAGATTTAGAGGCCGGGAGGGGCTTAATTTCAGATACGCAGTATTTT

J gene: TRBJ2-2
clone size: NA
D gene: TRBD1
V gene: TRBV9
CDR3 protein: CASSAGQGGSPGELFF
CDR3 DNA: TGTGCCAGCAGCGCGGGACAGGGAGGATCCCCCGGGGAGCTGTTTTTT

J gene: TRBJ1-5
clone size: many
D gene: NA
V gene: TRBV28
CDR3 protein: CASSPSRNQPQHF
CDR3 DNA: TGTGCCAGCAGCCCTAGCCGAAATCAGCCCCAGCATTTT

J gene: TRBJ1-1
clone size: many
D gene: TRBD1
V gene: TRBV11-2
CDR3 protein: CASSSRQGMNTEAFF
CDR3 DNA: TGTGCCAGCAGCTCCCGACAGGGTATGAACACTGAAGCTTTCTTT

J gene: TRBJ2-3
clone size: many
D gene: NA
V gene: TRBV20-1
CDR3 protein: CSARRSSKGDTQYF
CDR3 DNA: TGCAGTGCTAGAAGGTCTAGCAAAGGAGATACGCAGTATTTT

J gene: TRBJ2-7
clone size: NA
D gene: NA
V gene: TRBV18
CDR3 protein: CASSPPTDYYEQYF
CDR3 DNA: TGTGCCAGCTCACCACCGACAGACTACTACGAGCAGTACTTC

J gene: TRBJ2-2
clone size: many
D gene: NA
V gene: TRBV3-1
CDR3 protein: CASSQDAGELFF
CDR3 DNA: TGTGCCAGCAGCCAAGATGCCGGGGAGCTGTTTTTT

J gene: TRBJ2-1
clone size: many
D gene: NA
V gene: TRBV28
CDR3 protein: CASSTQGYEQFF
CDR3 DNA: TGTGCCAGCAGTACACAGGGCTATGAGCAGTTCTTC

J gene: TRBJ2-1
clone size: many
D gene: NA
V gene: TRBV7-9
CDR3 protein: CASSPRIGDEQFF
CDR3 DNA: TGTGCCAGCAGCCCGAGGATAGGGGATGAGCAGTTCTTC

J gene: TRBJ2-7
clone size: many
D gene: NA
V gene: TRBV11-3
CDR3 protein: CASSFRTATYEQYF
CDR3 DNA: TGTGCCAGCAGCTTCCGGACAGCGACCTACGAGCAGTACTTC

J gene: TRBJ2-7
clone size: NA
D gene: TRBD2
V gene: TRBV27
CDR3 protein: CASSQRTSGRNEQYF
CDR3 DNA: TGTGCCAGCAGTCAACGGACTAGCGGGAGGAACGAGCAGTACTTC

J gene: TRBJ1-2
clone size: NA
D gene: TRBD1
V gene: TRBV28
CDR3 protein: CASSYDRVNGYTF
CDR3 DNA: TGTGCCAGCAGTTATGACAGGGTAAATGGCTACACCTTC

J gene: TRBJ1-1
clone size: NA
D gene: TRBD1
V gene: TRBV2
CDR3 protein: CASTLGGTGRILTEAFF
CDR3 DNA: TGTGCCAGCACCCTAGGGGGGACAGGGAGGATTCTCACTGAAGCTTTCTTT

J gene: TRBJ2-3
clone size: many
D gene: TRBD1
V gene: TRBV28
CDR3 protein: CASRPGQGWLDTQYF
CDR3 DNA: TGTGCCAGCAGGCCCGGACAGGGTTGGCTAGATACGCAGTATTTT